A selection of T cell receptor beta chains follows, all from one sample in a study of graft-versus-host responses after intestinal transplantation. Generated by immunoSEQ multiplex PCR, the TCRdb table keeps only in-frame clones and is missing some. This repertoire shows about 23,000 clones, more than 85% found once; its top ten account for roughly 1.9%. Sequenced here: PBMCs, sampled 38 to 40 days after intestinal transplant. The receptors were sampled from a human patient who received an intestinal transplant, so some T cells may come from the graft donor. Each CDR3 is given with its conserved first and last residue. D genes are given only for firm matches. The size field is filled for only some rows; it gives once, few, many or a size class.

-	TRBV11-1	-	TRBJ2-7	TGTGCCAGCAGCTTAGCGGGAGGACCCTACGAGCAGTACTTC	CASSLAGGPYEQYF
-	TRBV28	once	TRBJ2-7	TGTGCCAGCAGTTTATTGCTCTACGAGCAGTACTTC	CASSLLLYEQYF
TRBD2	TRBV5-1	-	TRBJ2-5	TGCGCCAGCAGCTTGGCAGCGGGAGGGTACCAAGAGACCCAGTACTTC	CASSLAAGGYQETQYF
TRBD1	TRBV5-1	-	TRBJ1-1	TGCGCCAGCAGCGCGACAGGGTTGGGAACTGAAGCTTTCTTT	CASSATGLGTEAFF
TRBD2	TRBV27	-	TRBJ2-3	TGTGCCAGCAGTTTCGAGGCTAGCGGGAGGGCCGATACGCAGTATTTT	CASSFEASGRADTQYF
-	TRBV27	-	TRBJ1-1	TGTGCCAGCAGTTTTGGGGACTTGGGTTTTGAAGAAGCTTTCTTT	CASSFGDLGFEEAFF
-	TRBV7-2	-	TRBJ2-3	TGTGCCAGCAGCTTAGAAGCAGATACGCAGTATTTT	CASSLEADTQYF
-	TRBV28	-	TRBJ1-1	TGTGCCAGCAGTTTTTCCTTCTGGAGGTTACTTATGAACACTGAAGCTTTCTTT	CASSFSFWRLLMNTEAFF
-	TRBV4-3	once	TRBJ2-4	TGCGCCAGCAGCCCGCAGGCAAGAGAAAACATTCAGTACTTC	CASSPQARENIQYF
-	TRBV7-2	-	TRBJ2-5	TGTGCCAGCAGCTTTGGCGGGATCCAAGAGACCCAGTACTTC	CASSFGGIQETQYF
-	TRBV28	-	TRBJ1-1	TGTGCCAGCAGTTTGGGAGGGCTCGCTTTCTTT	CASSLGGLAFF
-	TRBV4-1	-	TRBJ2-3	TGCGCCAGCAGTCAGGGGGGAAGAACAGATACGCAGTATTTT	CASSQGGRTDTQYF
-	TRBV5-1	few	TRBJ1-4	TGCGCCAGCAGCTTGGCAGGGGAGAAACTGTTTTTT	CASSLAGEKLFF
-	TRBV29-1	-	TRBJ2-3	TGCAGCGTTGCACTCACAGATACGCGGTATTTT	CSVALTDTRYF
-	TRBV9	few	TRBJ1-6	TGTGCCAGCAGCGTATCTCCAGCCGGGAATTCACCCCTCCACTTT	CASSVSPAGNSPLHF
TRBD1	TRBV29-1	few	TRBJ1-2	TGCAGCGGAGGGACAGCCCTCTATGGCTACACCTTC	CSGGTALYGYTF
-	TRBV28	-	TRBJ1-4	TGTGCCAGCAGATTAATAGCGTTTACTAATGAAAAACTGTTTTTT	CASRLIAFTNEKLFF
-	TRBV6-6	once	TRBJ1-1	TGTGCCAGCAGTTCCCCAGGCAACTACGCTGAAGCTTTCTTT	CASSSPGNYAEAFF
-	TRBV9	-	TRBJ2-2	TGTGCCAGCAGCGAGAGGACCGGGGAGCTGTTTTTT	CASSERTGELFF
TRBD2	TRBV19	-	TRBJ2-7	TGTGCCAGTTCCGGGACTAGCGGACCTAGGGTGAACTTC	CASSGTSGPRVNF
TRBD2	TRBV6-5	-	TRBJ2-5	TGTGCCAGCAGTTACGGGGGGGAAGAGACCCAGTACTTC	CASSYGGEETQYF
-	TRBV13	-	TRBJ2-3	TGTGCCAGCAGCCATTCACGCACAGATACGCAGTATTTT	CASSHSRTDTQYF
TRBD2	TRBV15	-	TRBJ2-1	TGTGCCACCAGCAGAGATATCCTAGCGGAGTACAATGAGCAGTTCTTC	CATSRDILAEYNEQFF
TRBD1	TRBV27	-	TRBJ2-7	TGTGCCAGCGGATGGACAGGGGTAGGCGAGCAGTACTTC	CASGWTGVGEQYF
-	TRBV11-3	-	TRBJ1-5	TGTGCCAGCAGCTTTGCCGAGGGGTGGCCCCAGCATTTT	CASSFAEGWPQHF
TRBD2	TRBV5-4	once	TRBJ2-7	TGTGCCAGCAGCTTACCCATAGCGGGAACCTACGAGCAGTACTTC	CASSLPIAGTYEQYF
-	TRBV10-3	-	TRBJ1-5	TGTGCCATCAGTGAGTCGTTCCGAGGTCATCAGCCCCAGCATTTT	CAISESFRGHQPQHF